This record concerns one T cell receptor (beta chain) sequence. This clonotype showed up many times. This clone's antigen is unknown. No base-level quality is on record; no much larger clone is a single base apart. The germline V gene provides CDR1 MRHNA and CDR2 SNTAGT. The CDR3 spans 14 residues, from the cysteine through the phenylalanine. CDR3 DNA is the only sequence kept; it has 42 bases, read in frame from the first base. The junction shows trimming of 2 bases on V and 2 bases on J, and the gene matches do not reach 2 bases of it. To synthesize cDNA, template-switch 5'RACE was performed with a primer carrying a 10-nucleotide random unique molecular identifier so that each TCR transcript was tagged. Every sequencing run yielded over 200 million TCR-beta sequences covering 15-18 subjects. The RNeasy kit was used to extract total RNA. TCR-beta VDJ regions were amplified with primers for the TCR constant region and the 5'RACE anchor, using the KAPA Real-time Library Amplification kit. Sample indexes and Illumina adaptors were added in a first PCR, after which library yield was increased in a second PCR. After purification with Ampure beads, the TCR product of roughly 650 bp was size-selected on a 2% E-gel SizeSelection system. Library quality was checked on a Bioanalyzer, concentration was measured with Qubit, and libraries were quantified with the Kapa Library Quantification kit before pooling. An Illumina HiSeq 2500 was used to sequence the libraries paired-end at 2 x 150 bp. To increase sequence diversity, roughly 24-32% phiX was spiked into each library pool. The source study handled its data this way. Quality-filtered reads were processed with the UMI-based MiGEC pipeline, and over 90% of raw TCR sequences were removed by the MiGEC pipeline during error correction. VDJ genes were aligned to IMGT germline references, and clonotypes were defined by unique CDR3 amino acid sequence plus V-J genes. VDJtools evaluated clonal expansion, Shannon diversity and CDR3 relatedness (CalcPairwiseDistances, ClusterSamples); CLCbio workbench built phylogenetic trees. Expanded clones were defined as having at least 8 unique UMIs, based on coefficient-of-variation modelling across technical triplicates. TCRdb trimmed public reads at Q25 via fastp, called clones via MiXCR and kept in-frame beta chains. All rows with the same CDR3 protein become a single entry with the most common DNA and genes. These V and J calls rely on TCRdb rather than the paper's analysis. The sample has more than 30,000 distinct CDR3 sequences on record, about an eighth of them singletons. More than 5% of the sample goes to the ten largest clones.

This entry belongs to a study of neurological immune-mediated disorders (dated by TCRdb to about 2019). Regarding the complete study: Peripheral blood TCR-beta repertoires from HTLV-I-associated myelopathy (HAM/TSP) patients, multiple sclerosis patients and healthy controls were compared by UMI-based sequencing. The 90 to 120 TCR-beta libraries covered PBMC samples along with longitudinal samples, technical triplicates, and paired sorted CD4+ and CD8+ T-cell subsets. The cohort comprised 68 subjects: roughly 15 HAM/TSP patients, approximately 34 multiple sclerosis patients and around 20 healthy controls. To precisely calculate how much the frequency of each individual clone varied, libraries were sequenced in technical triplicate.

The time point label, read with the paper, signifies: technical triplicate 2. For the sorted-subset TCR libraries, the starting material was over 800,000 sorted CD4+ or CD8+ T cells. Peripheral blood underwent Ficoll-Hypaque density gradient centrifugation to isolate PBMCs, which were then cryopreserved in liquid nitrogen. The study also sequenced paired sorted CD4+ and CD8+ subsets from healthy controls, HAM/TSP patients and MS patients. Broader findings and caveats from the paper: The highest TCR clonal expansion was observed in HAM/TSP patients, whereas the lowest was observed in MS patients, even when compared with healthy controls. Expanded clones from different subjects shared no identical CDR3 amino acid sequences, which suggests that TCR-beta repertoires were private in all groups.

This receptor was taken from a female donor with HTLV-1-associated myelopathy (HAM/TSP). Sequences were obtained from CD4+ T cells from blood. The rearranged chain carries TRBV6-4 and TRBJ1-2, and 7 bases in between align with TRBD1. In nucleotides, the sequence is TGTGCCAGCAGTGACGGGACAGCAAACTATGGCTACACCTTC. The resulting protein is CASSDGTANYGYTF.